This T cell receptor beta chain was sequenced for a study of blood T cells in healthy people across ages. Study-wide results and limits: CMV status of donors was unknown, possibly confounding expanded clonotype changes.

The CDR3 has 12 amino acids. A sample-barcoded 5' primer and a J-beta primer mix were used in a second PCR of about 7 to 12 cycles. TCRdb re-called the 5' RACE reads through MiXCR, storing one row per CDR3 protein. This table has hundreds of thousands of distinct CDR3 sequences, about 25% appearing once. Every sample gave at least 5 micrograms of total RNA when it was extracted. Note on this clonotype: Its target is not known. Compared with germline, one end of the junction differs, possibly owing to a read error.

These same data were also listed under a study on T cells of mothers and their children. This second report adds: The sample comes from 8 or 9 healthy Caucasian donors: mothers and children. For related and unrelated pairs alike, thymic selection shapes TCR recombination output similarly.

The clonotype was recovered from a boy younger than 18 in good health. The chain links TRBV12-3 or TRBV12-4 to TRBJ2-5; D may be TRBD1 or TRBD2 (5 bases each). Input material: blood. The CDR3, as DNA: TGTGCCGGCAGAGGGGTACAAGAGACCCAGTACTTC. Protein: CAGRGVQETQYF.